The 19 T cell receptor beta chains in this list originate from one sample, sequenced in a study of blood T cell repertoires in COVID-19. Assay used: immunoSEQ multiplex PCR; TCRdb lists only in-frame clones, some missing. There are over 150,000 clones in the sample; 70% to 90% occur only once, and 0.55% to 0.6% lies in the top ten. Source material: peripheral blood. These receptors came from a man aged 60 to 69 with COVID-19, enrolled during active disease.

V gene TRBV9 combines with J gene TRBJ1-2; no definite D call. CDR3 length equals 15 residues. Looked up from germline, CDR1 is SGDLS and CDR2 is YYNGEE. V lost 4 bases and J 4 bases, leaving 17 bases between the germline ends. CDR3 sequence: CASSSGLSPGYGYTF. In DNA, the CDR3 is TGTGCCAGCAGCTCCGGACTCTCCCCGGGCTATGGCTACACCTTC.

This chain uses TRBV19 with TRBJ2-1, with 8 bases matching TRBD2. After removal of 8 bases from V and 4 bases from J, the junction contained 10 bases not matched to a gene. Germline V gene lookup returns CDR1 LNHDA and CDR2 SQIVND (reference sequence). CDR3 size: 15 residues. In nucleotides, the CDR3 is TGTGCCAGTGGGACGGTGACTAGCGCTTACAATGAGCAGTTCTTC. Its protein product is CASGTVTSAYNEQFF. The variable domain in full, with the rest retrieved from reference TRBV19 and TRBJ2-1, is DGGITQSPKYLFRKEGQNVTLSCEQNLNHDAMYWYRQDPGQGLRLIYYSQIVNDFQKGDIAEGYSVSREKKESFPLTVTSAQKNPTAFYLCASGTVTSAYNEQFFGPGTRLTVL.

The chain uses TRBV2 and TRBJ2-7; D is uncertain. CDR3 length: 12 residues. Trimming took off 4 bases at V and 0 bases at J, with 4 bases between the two ends. From germline, CDR1 is SNHLY and CDR2 FYNNEI. The DNA for the CDR3 is TGTGCCAGCAGTGTAAACTCCTACGAGCAGTACTTC. Its translation: CASSVNSYEQYF.

The chain combines TRBV5-1 with TRBJ1-2, with 10 bases fitting TRBD1. The CDR3 is made up of 15 amino acids. After removal of 1 base from V and 8 bases from J, the junction contained 8 bases not matched to a gene. The germline V gene encodes CDR1 SGHRS and CDR2 YFSETQ. The CDR3 region is CASSLPTGGSLGYTF. CDR3 DNA: TGCGCCAGCAGCTTGCCGACAGGGGGCTCTTTAGGCTACACCTTC.

This clone was observed at least ten times. The CDR3 region has the DNA TGTGCCAGCAGCTTAGTTGCGGGACTGAACACCGGGGAGCTGTTTTTT. As protein: CASSLVAGLNTGELFF. The chain employs TRBV11-2 and TRBJ2-2, with D maybe TRBD2 (6 bases). V was trimmed by 1 base and J by 1 base, leaving 10 bases between them. The CDR3 totals 16 residues. The germline gives CDR1 SGHAT, CDR2 FQNNGV.

The rearrangement uses TRBV27 and TRBJ1-2, with D possibly being TRBD1 (5 bases). Germline loops: CDR1 MNHEY, CDR2 SMNVEV (reference sequence). The CDR3 is 15 residues long. Trimming shortened V by 5 bases and J by 7 bases, and 20 bases separated the two germline ends. The CDR3 nucleotides read TGTGCCAGCAGTCCCGAAACCCCAGGGATATCTGGCTACACCTTC. Translating it yields CASSPETPGISGYTF.

This clone was recorded only once. The rearrangement joins TRBV12-3 or TRBV12-4 to TRBJ2-7; 7 nucleotides align to TRBD2. The J segment lost 6 bases and the V segment lost 7 bases, leaving 9 bases of the junction unmatched. The CDR3 consists of 13 residues. The CDR3 DNA reads TGTGCCAGCAAACCCGGGGGGACGGGCGAGCAGTACTTC. The encoded protein is CASKPGGTGEQYF.

The chain has TRBV24-1 and TRBJ1-1, with 10 bases aligning to TRBD1. The CDR3 is made up of 15 amino acids. CDR1 KGHDR and CDR2 SFDVKD come from the germline V gene. The trim removed 4 bases at V and 6 bases at J, leaving 7 bases unmatched. The CDR3 here is CATSDTAGTGAEAFF. As DNA, the CDR3 is TGTGCCACCAGTGACACCGCCGGGACAGGGGCTGAAGCTTTCTTT.

This rearrangement joins TRBV5-1 to TRBJ1-2, with 9 bases fitting TRBD1. The germline V gene has CDR1 SGHRS and CDR2 YFSETQ. V shed 1 base, J shed 8 bases, and the junction held 6 bases outside the gene matches. The CDR3 has 14 amino acids. CDR3 loop: CASSLSGQGYGYTF. CDR3 sequence (DNA): TGCGCCAGCAGCTTGTCGGGACAGGGTTACGGCTACACCTTC.

The chain joins TRBV12-5 to TRBJ1-1; unclear D gene. CDR1 and CDR2 (germline): LGHNT, FRNRAP. This CDR3 spans 14 amino acids. With 3 bases removed from V and 1 base from J, the gap between germline ends came to 9 bases. Written as DNA, the CDR3 is TGTGCTAGTGGTTTAAACAGCCAGAACACTGAAGCTTTCTTT. Protein sequence: CASGLNSQNTEAFF. The full variable domain, completed using reference TRBV12-5 and TRBJ1-1, is DARVTQTPRHKVTEMGQEVTMRCQPILGHNTVFWYRQTMMQGLELLAYFRNRAPLDDSGMPKDRFSAEMPDATLATLKIQPSEPRDSAVYFCASGLNSQNTEAFFGQGTRLTVV.

The chain links TRBV5-1 to TRBJ2-1; TRBD2 agrees at 7 bases. Germline CDR1 SGHRS, CDR2 YFSETQ. The V segment lost 4 bases and the J segment 3 bases; nucleotides outside the gene matches: 13. The CDR3 covers 17 residues. The CDR3 spells CASSPSRLAQLYNEQFF. For the CDR3, the DNA is TGCGCCAGCAGCCCTAGTCGACTAGCCCAGCTCTACAATGAGCAGTTCTTC.

This clone was detected only once. The chain links TRBV24-1 to TRBJ2-3, with D tentatively TRBD1 (6 bases). CDR1 is KGHDR and CDR2 is SFDVKD in the germline V gene. Trimming removed 5 bases at V and 7 bases at J, with 12 bases between. The CDR3 covers 13 residues. The CDR3 DNA is TGTGCCACCAGTGTTCAGGGGTGGAATACGCAGTATTTT. This translates into CATSVQGWNTQYF.

This clone appeared once. V usage is TRBV2 and J usage is TRBJ2-1; TRBD2 matches at 7 bases. V was clipped by 8 bases and J by 9 bases; unmatched bases: 10. CDR3 length: 13 residues. Germline V gene data show CDR1 as SNHLY and CDR2 as FYNNEI. CDR3 loop: CASHTVAGSEQFF. CDR3 nucleotide sequence: TGTGCCAGCCATACCGTAGCGGGTAGTGAGCAGTTCTTC.

The chain couples TRBV11-3 to TRBJ2-1, with 9 bases aligning to TRBD1. The V gene end was trimmed by 5 bases and the J gene end by 9 bases; junction bases not matched to a gene: 11. This CDR3 region has 15 residues. The V gene's germline CDR1 is SGHNT and CDR2 YENEEA. The chain's CDR3 is CASSTGTGIVGEQFF. DNA of the CDR3: TGTGCCAGCAGCACCGGGACAGGGATTGTCGGTGAGCAGTTCTTC.

This clone has a single count. This rearrangement joins TRBV27 to TRBJ2-1; D not certain. The germline V gene has CDR1 MNHEY and CDR2 SMNVEV (reference sequence). The CDR3 is 17 residues long. V shed 4 bases and J shed 0 bases, with 16 bases lying between them. The chain's CDR3 is CASSSQGRVNSYNEQFF. In DNA form, the CDR3 reads TGTGCCAGCAGTTCCCAAGGTCGGGTTAACTCCTACAATGAGCAGTTCTTC.

This chain connects TRBV7-2 to TRBJ1-5, with D unresolved. Germline-derived CDR1 and CDR2 are SGHTA and FQGNSA. V shed 2 bases and J shed 6 bases, with 5 bases lying between them. The CDR3 extends over 12 amino acids. The CDR3 sequence: CASSLWLQPQHF. For the CDR3, the DNA is TGTGCCAGCAGCTTATGGCTTCAGCCCCAGCATTTT.

The V call is TRBV6-6, the J call TRBJ1-2; unclear D gene. CDR1 and CDR2 (germline): MNHNY, SVGAGI (reference sequence). The CDR3 has 13 amino acids. V dropped 7 bases and J dropped 2 bases, with 11 bases sitting between them. The CDR3: CASTVTENYGYTF. The CDR3 DNA sequence: TGTGCCAGCACCGTGACGGAGAACTATGGCTACACCTTC.

The V gene is TRBV9, the J gene TRBJ1-4; TRBD1 is a possible D gene (5 bases). Between the trimmed V and J ends, which lost 4 bases and 5 bases, there was a span of 18 bases. The CDR3 sequence is 16 residues long. Germline V gene sequence: CDR1 SGDLS, CDR2 YYNGEE. The CDR3 nucleotides read TGTGCCAGCAGCCCTTGGGGGGGGTTTCAAAATGAAAAACTGTTTTTT. Protein product: CASSPWGGFQNEKLFF.

The rearrangement uses TRBV7-8 and TRBJ1-1; TRBD1 is a possible D gene (5 bases). Germline loops: CDR1 SGHVS, CDR2 FQNEAQ. The CDR3 has 13 amino acids. Trimming took off 0 bases at V and 7 bases at J, with 9 bases between the two ends. The CDR3 loop is CASSLAEGSEAFF. The CDR3 DNA follows: TGTGCCAGCAGCTTAGCGGAGGGGAGTGAAGCTTTCTTT.